This T cell receptor beta chain was obtained from a study of CD8 T cells in ankylosing spondylitis (dated by TCRdb to about 2017). Looking at the study overall: T cell receptor beta repertoires were profiled in healthy donors and ankylosing spondylitis patients so that disease-linked TCR variants could be found. The full study cohort comprised around 25 ankylosing spondylitis patients and roughly 100 healthy donors. Samples of peripheral blood were taken, and for ankylosing spondylitis patients, synovial fluid was collected as well. Findings and caveats that apply to the study as a whole: A TCR beta motif made up of several highly homologous amino acid variants appeared to be characteristic of blood from ankylosing spondylitis patients. The disease-linked clones showed a CD8+ phenotype and occurred at relatively low frequencies in peripheral blood. Some motif variants were previously reported in synovial fluid and blood of reactive arthritis patients, suggesting common disease-initiation mechanisms. According to the report, matched synovial fluid samples from ankylosing spondylitis patients were significantly enriched for the disease-linked clones.

Notes on this clonotype: Its antigen is not yet known. Base-call qualities are not available, and no considerably larger clone is one nucleotide away.

The germline V gene yields SNHLY for CDR1 and FYNNEI for CDR2. The germline ends are 8 bases apart after V is trimmed by 5 bases and J by 4 bases. Including the terminal cysteine and phenylalanine, the CDR3 comprises 13 residues. Of all the DNA, just the CDR3 is kept, 39 bases in frame from base 1. For sequencing, an Illumina HiSeq 2500 was employed. Quantitative 5'-RACE with molecular barcodes was the method used to prepare the TCR beta libraries. As for how the authors treated the data: A new computational method, built on a probabilistic model of VDJ rearrangement, was used to identify disease-linked TCR variants. TCRdb took the public reads, trimmed them with fastp at Q25, ran MiXCR for clone calling and kept in-frame beta chains. Rows are combined by CDR3 protein, so each entry shows the most common genes and DNA. TCRdb's processing, not the authors', yielded these V and J calls. Within this sample are 700,000 to 850,000 distinct CDR3 sequences, with approximately 10% of them counted one time only. The ten largest clones take up approximately 0.5% of the sample.

The sample taken for sequencing was blood, either unsorted or a sorted T cell fraction (not recorded which). The TCR comes from a male donor with ankylosing spondylitis. The chain joins TRBV2 to TRBJ1-4; the D gene cannot be named for sure. DNA sequence: TGTGCCAGCAGTCGTATTAATAATGAAAAACTGTTTTTT. Translated, this is CASSRINNEKLFF.